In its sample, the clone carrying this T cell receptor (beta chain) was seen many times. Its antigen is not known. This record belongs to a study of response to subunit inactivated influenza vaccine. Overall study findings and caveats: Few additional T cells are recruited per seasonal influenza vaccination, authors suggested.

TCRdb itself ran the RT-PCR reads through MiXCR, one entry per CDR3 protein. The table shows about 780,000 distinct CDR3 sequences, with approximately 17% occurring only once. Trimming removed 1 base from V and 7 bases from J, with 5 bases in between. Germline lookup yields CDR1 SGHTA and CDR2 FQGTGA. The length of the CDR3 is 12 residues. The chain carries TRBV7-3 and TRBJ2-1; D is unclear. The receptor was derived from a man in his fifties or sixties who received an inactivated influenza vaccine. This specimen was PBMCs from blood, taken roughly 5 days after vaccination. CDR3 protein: CASSLRANEQFF. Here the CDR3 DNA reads TGTGCCAGCAGCTTAAGGGCTAATGAGCAGTTCTTC.